Sequencing of this T cell receptor (beta chain) was carried out in a study of blood T cell repertoires in COVID-19 (dated by TCRdb to 2020 to 2021). Turning to the overall study: Samples from collaborators originated in the United States, Italy and Spain and spanned both the acute and convalescent phases of COVID-19. The repertoires were released in a freely available public database meant as a resource for research on the immune response to SARS-CoV-2. Where available, HLA class I and class II types were obtained from metadata supplied by the sample provider rather than from assay-based typing. The prospective study material was composed of cDNA or gDNA derived from T cells, B-cell-depleted T cells, or PBMCs. Deeply sampled blood TCRbeta repertoires from subjects exposed to, actively infected with, or recovered from COVID-19 were included in the dataset. A de-identified subject ID, COVID-19 status, age in years and sex were almost always included in the sample metadata. The samples were drawn from the first 160 participants of the ongoing ImmuneRACE study and from over a thousand subjects provided by 6 global collaborators. Study-level results and caveats: The quantity of clinical and demographic metadata differed by source and by participant and was supplied without curation.

Germline trimming amounts to 6 bases on V and 1 base on J, with 4 as the count of junction bases outside the gene matches. From the cysteine through the phenylalanine, the CDR3 covers 13 amino acids. Only the CDR3 DNA stays, 39 bases, in frame from base 1. CDR1 and CDR2, looked up from the germline V gene, are SQVTM and ANQGSEA. With respect to this clone: It has no known antigen specificity. No much larger clone is present one base from it, and per-base qualities are unavailable.

TCRbeta CDR3 regions were amplified from genomic DNA by means of the immunoSEQ Assay, a bias-controlled multiplex PCR. The authors' pipeline ran thus. Nucleated cell counts per sample were estimated from amplification of reference gene primers within the assay. To quantify the absolute abundance of each unique TCRbeta CDR3 rearrangement, sequence reads were collapsed and filtered. Productive Simpson clonality was computed per sample as the square root of Simpson's diversity index over productive rearrangements. TCRdb obtained this table from immuneACCESS and retained in-frame rearrangements with V and J assigned. These tables miss some clones; where compared with another copy, unresolved V genes account for less than half of the shortfall, and the remainder is unexplained. The DNA was the basis for D and trimming; V, J and clone size are from that table. Recorded for this sample are some 230,000 clones; around 83% of them occurred a single time. Clones ranked in the top ten supply approximately 1.4% of the sample.

In the prospective study, participants were roughly 18 to 100 years old, resided in 24 geographic areas of the United States, and were enrolled through a virtual design. In the prospective study, participants were assigned to cohorts based on the clinical history participants reported in a screening survey and a study questionnaire. Mobile phlebotomists in the prospective study collected whole blood, serum and a nasopharyngeal or oropharyngeal swab from every participant. Prospective study participants could optionally give additional blood draws and questionnaires over an approximately 2-month period. Before DNA extraction, blood samples from the prospective study were shipped at room temperature or frozen.

Material for sequencing was PBMCs or T cells enriched from blood (not recorded which). The receptor chain draws on TRBV29-1 and TRBJ1-2, and TRBD1 matches 8 of the central bases. The receptor was derived from a woman aged 40 to 55 with acute COVID-19. The CDR3 protein sequence reads: CSVGQAINYGYTF. At the DNA level, the sequence is TGCAGCGTGGGACAGGCTATTAACTATGGCTACACCTTC.